One and the same sample provided the 11 T cell receptor beta chains below, sequenced in a study of beta chain features in type 1 diabetes. All of the isolated RNA was reverse transcribed, so expressed TCRB transcripts were sequenced. Libraries were prepared by immunoSEQ multiplex PCR; TCRdb keeps only in-frame clonotypes and omits some of them. The sample lists roughly 170,000 clones; about 13% were seen once. The sequenced material came from central memory CD4+ T cells from blood. The receptors stem from a woman aged 18 to 35 in good health.

The chain uses TRBV27 and TRBJ2-6; 8 bases fit TRBD1. Germline V gene data show CDR1 as MNHEY and CDR2 as SMNVEV (reference sequence). This CDR3 region has 16 residues. V lost 10 bases, J lost 0 bases, and 8 bases stayed unmatched. The CDR3: CATRTGSSSGANVLTF. CDR3 DNA sequence: TGTGCCACCCGGACAGGGAGCAGCTCTGGGGCCAACGTCCTGACTTTC. The full variable domain, rest sourced from reference TRBV27 and TRBJ2-6, is EAQVTQNPRYLITVTGKKLTVTCSQNMNHEYMSWYRQDPGLGLRQIYYSMNVEVTDKGDVPEGYKVSRKEKRNFPLILESPSPNQTSLYFCATRTGSSSGANVLTFGAGSRLTVL.

This clone was seen repeatedly, ten times or more. The V and J genes are TRBV29-1 and TRBJ2-1; 7 bases map to TRBD2. Germline lookup yields CDR1 SQVTM and CDR2 ANQGSEA. The CDR3 loop spans 16 amino acids. V gave up 7 bases and J gave up 7 bases; unmatched junction bases: 19. The CDR3 region is CSATLFLAGGGNEQFF. CDR3 coding DNA: TGCAGCGCCACCCTCTTTTTAGCGGGTGGGGGGAATGAGCAGTTCTTC.

This clone was seen a few times. The DNA for the CDR3 is TGTGCCTGGAGTAAAGCGATCCGATCCGAGGCCTACGAGCAGTACTTC. Translation: CAWSKAIRSEAYEQYF. V and J are TRBV30 and TRBJ2-7; D is unclear. CDR1 is GTSNPN and CDR2 is SVGIG in the germline V gene (reference sequence). The ends were cut back, 2 bases at V and 2 bases at J, with 19 bases in the middle. This CDR3 comprises 16 residues.

The chain carries TRBV4-1 and TRBJ1-3, with no clear D. The CDR3 sequence is 14 residues long. Trimming took 1 base from V and 6 from J, leaving 10 bases between them. Germline CDR1 reads MGHRA; CDR2 reads YSYEKL. The CDR3 nucleotides are TGCGCCAGCAGCCAAGGGGCTAAGCTAAACACCATATATTTT. Translating it yields CASSQGAKLNTIYF.

This clone was detected a few times. The rearrangement links TRBV7-9 to TRBJ2-3, with 7 bases identical to TRBD1. The CDR3 is 12 amino acids. J gave up 14 bases and V 7 bases, and 12 bases lay outside the gene matches. Germline CDR1 and CDR2: SEHNR and FQNEAQ (reference sequence). The CDR3 sequence is CASTPDRDKPYF. In DNA, the CDR3 is TGTGCCAGCACCCCCGACAGGGATAAGCCGTATTTT. The whole variable domain, filled in from reference TRBV7-9 and TRBJ2-3, reads DTGVSQNPRHKITKRGQNVTFRCDPISEHNRLYWYRQTLGQGPEFLTYFQNEAQLEKSRLLSDRFSAERPKGSFSTLEIQRTEQGDSAMYLCASTPDRDKPYFGPGTRLTVL.

This sequence joins TRBV19 and TRBJ1-2, with no clear D. The CDR3 runs 13 residues. Germline CDR1 and CDR2: LNHDA and SQIVND (reference sequence). The V and J ends lost 7 bases and 6 bases respectively, with 15 bases between them. The CDR3 reads CASTPHERDGYTF. As DNA, the CDR3 is TGTGCCAGTACGCCCCATGAGAGAGATGGCTACACCTTC.

This clone appeared a few times. This chain's CDR3 is CASRQLLQGEMSSYEQYF. For the CDR3, the DNA is TGTGCCAGCAGACAACTTTTACAGGGGGAAATGAGTTCCTACGAGCAGTACTTC. The gene calls are TRBV27 and TRBJ2-7; 8 positions match TRBD1. With 6 bases clipped from V and 1 base from J, the junction kept 17 bases outside the gene matches. This CDR3 spans 18 amino acids. The germline gives CDR1 MNHEY, CDR2 SMNVEV (reference sequence).

This clone was recorded many times. The DNA of the CDR3 is TGTGCCATCAGTCGACGGGAGGGGCAAGAGACCCAGTACTTC. Residues: CAISRREGQETQYF. The chain couples TRBV10-3 to TRBJ2-5, with 8 bases matching TRBD2. V lost 5 bases, J lost 2 bases, and 4 bases stayed unmatched. Looked up from germline, CDR1 is ENHRY and CDR2 is SYGVKD. The CDR3 runs 14 residues.

V and J are TRBV7-9 and TRBJ2-3, with 9 nucleotides matching TRBD2. Germline loops: CDR1 SEHNR, CDR2 FQNEAQ (reference sequence). The CDR3 is 15 residues long. V lost 1 base to trimming and J lost 3 bases; unmatched junction nucleotides: 2. The CDR3 sequence is CASSLDLAGTDTQYF. The CDR3 DNA sequence: TGTGCCAGCAGCTTAGACCTAGCGGGGACAGATACGCAGTATTTT.

This chain links TRBV18 with TRBJ2-1, with 11 bases lining up with TRBD2. Germline lookup yields CDR1 KGHSH and CDR2 LQKENI. Trimming at V came to 2 bases and at J to 4 bases, leaving 4 bases not matched to a gene. This CDR3 has 16 amino acids. The CDR3 spells CASSPLASGRYNEQFF. DNA of the CDR3: TGTGCCAGCTCACCATTGGCTAGCGGGAGGTACAATGAGCAGTTCTTC.

This clone was found many times. The gene calls are TRBV29-1 and TRBJ1-5; no definite D call. V shed 4 bases and J shed 6 bases, with 7 bases lying between them. This CDR3 is 11 amino acids long. CDR1 is SQVTM and CDR2 is ANQGSEA in the germline V gene. CDR3 nucleotide sequence: TGCAGCGTTGGGGAGGGTCAGCCCCAGCATTTT. Its protein is CSVGEGQPQHF.